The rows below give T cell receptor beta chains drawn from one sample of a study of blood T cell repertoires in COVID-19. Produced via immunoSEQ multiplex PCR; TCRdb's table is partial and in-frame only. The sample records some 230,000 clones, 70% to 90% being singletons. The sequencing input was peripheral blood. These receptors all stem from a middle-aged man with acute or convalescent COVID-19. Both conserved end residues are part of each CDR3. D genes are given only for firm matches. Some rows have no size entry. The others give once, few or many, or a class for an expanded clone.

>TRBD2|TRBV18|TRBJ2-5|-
TGTGCCAGCTCACTCCCGGGTAGCGGGGGACTCCAAGAGACCCAGTACTTC
CASSLPGSGGLQETQYF
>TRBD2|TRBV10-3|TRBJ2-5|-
TGTGCCATCAGTGGGGGGACTAGCGGGGCTCCAGGGGAGACCCAGTACTTC
CAISGGTSGAPGETQYF
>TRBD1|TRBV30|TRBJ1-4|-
TGTGCCTGGAATTGGGGACAGGGTGGCGAAAAACTGTTTTTT
CAWNWGQGGEKLFF
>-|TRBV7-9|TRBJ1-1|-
TGTGCCAGCAGCCCAGGAAAGAGCACTGAAGCTTTCTTT
CASSPGKSTEAFF
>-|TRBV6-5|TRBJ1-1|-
TGTGCCAGCAGTCCACCGGGGTCGGGCACTGAAGCTTTCTTT
CASSPPGSGTEAFF
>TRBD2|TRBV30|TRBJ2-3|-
TGTGCCTGGAGTGTTCAAGCGGGGGGTCCAGATACGCAGTATTTT
CAWSVQAGGPDTQYF
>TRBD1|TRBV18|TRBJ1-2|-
TGTGCCAGCTCACCACCCAAAGGACGACAGGGGGGTGGCTACACCTTC
CASSPPKGRQGGGYTF
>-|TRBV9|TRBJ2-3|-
TGTGCCAGCAGCGTGTATACTAGCTCCTCAGATACGCAGTATTTT
CASSVYTSSSDTQYF
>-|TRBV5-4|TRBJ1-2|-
TGTGCCAGCAGCTTCAGTCAGGTGAACTATGGCTACACCTTC
CASSFSQVNYGYTF
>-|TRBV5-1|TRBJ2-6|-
TGCGCCAGCAGCTCGACAGGCAACTCTGGGGCCAACGTCCTGACTTTC
CASSSTGNSGANVLTF
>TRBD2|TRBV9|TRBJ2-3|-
TGTGCCAGCAGCCGGAGCGGGGGGAGCACAGATACGCAGTATTTT
CASSRSGGSTDTQYF
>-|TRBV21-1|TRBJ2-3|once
TGTGCCCGCAGACAGAACCGCAGTACAGATACGCAGTATTTT
CARRQNRSTDTQYF
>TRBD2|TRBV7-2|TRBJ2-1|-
TGTGCCAGCAGCTTAAGGCGGGGGGGCAACAATGAGCAGTTCTTC
CASSLRRGGNNEQFF
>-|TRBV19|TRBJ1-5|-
TGTGCCAGTAGTATAGTTCCAGGGGATCAGCCCCAGCATTTT
CASSIVPGDQPQHF
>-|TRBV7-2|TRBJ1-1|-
TGTGCCAGCAGCGCCGGGGTCGCAAACACTGAAGCTTTCTTT
CASSAGVANTEAFF
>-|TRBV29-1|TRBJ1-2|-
TGCAGCGTTGATGGGGTCGGACTACTCTATGGCTACACCTTC
CSVDGVGLLYGYTF
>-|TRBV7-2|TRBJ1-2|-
TGTGCCAGCAGCGCTGGGGGGGCGGGTGGCTATGGCTACACCTTC
CASSAGGAGGYGYTF
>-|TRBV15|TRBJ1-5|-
TGTGCCACCAGCAGCGGGGGTAAGGGTAGCAATCAGCCCCAGCATTTT
CATSSGGKGSNQPQHF
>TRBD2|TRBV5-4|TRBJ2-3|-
TGTGCCAGCAGCTTGGGGACTAGCGGGGGCCCCACAGATACGCAGTATTTT
CASSLGTSGGPTDTQYF
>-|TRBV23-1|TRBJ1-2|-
TGCGCCAGCAGTCGGCAGGGCTATGGCTACACCTTC
CASSRQGYGYTF
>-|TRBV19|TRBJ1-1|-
TGTGCCAGTAGTGGTTTAGTAGCAGGGGACACTGAAGCTTTCTTT
CASSGLVAGDTEAFF
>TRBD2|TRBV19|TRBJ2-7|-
TGTGCCAGTAGCCCCGGGACTAGCACTTACGAGCAGTACTTC
CASSPGTSTYEQYF
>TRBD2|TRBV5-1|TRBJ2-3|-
TGCGCCAGCTCCCCTGGGGGGGAACCAGATACGCAGTATTTT
CASSPGGEPDTQYF
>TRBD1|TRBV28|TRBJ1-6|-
TGTGCCAGCAGTTTACTTGGGACAGTGAATTCACCCCTCCACTTT
CASSLLGTVNSPLHF
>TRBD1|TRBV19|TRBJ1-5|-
TGTGCCAGTAGTCCGCGGGACAGTAGCAATCAGCCCCAGCATTTT
CASSPRDSSNQPQHF
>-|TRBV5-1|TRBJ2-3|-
TGCGCCAGCAGCTTGGGGTTCGGTAAAGTCGCAGATACGCAGTATTTT
CASSLGFGKVADTQYF
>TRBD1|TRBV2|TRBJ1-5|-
TGTGCCAGCAGCGAACAGGGGGCCCCTAATCAGCCCCAGCATTTT
CASSEQGAPNQPQHF